A selection of T cell receptor beta chains follows, all from one sample in a study of T cells after yellow fever vaccination. Via MiXCR, TCRdb re-called the 5' RACE reads, giving one row per CDR3 protein. The profile covers 250,000 to 350,000 distinct CDR3 sequences, with about 10% appearing a single time and about 3% taken by the ten largest. This specimen consisted of CD4+ T cells sorted from PBMCs, obtained 5 days after the yellow fever booster vaccination. These receptor sequences come from a man between 18 and 29 years old who received the YFV17D yellow fever vaccine. Each CDR3 is given with its conserved first and last residue. A D gene is named only where the DNA matches it firmly. Not every row has a clone size; where given, it reads once, few, many or a size class.

TRBV4-1	TRBD1	TRBJ2-3	few	TGCGCCAGCAGCCAAGGCCGACAGGGGAGGAAGACAGATACGCAGTATTTT	CASSQGRQGRKTDTQYF
TRBV24-1	-	TRBJ1-1	-	TGTGCCATGGCCCCCGGGGAAGCTTTCTTT	CAMAPGEAFF
TRBV29-1	-	TRBJ1-2	-	TGCAGCGTTGAGAGGAACGTCGCGCGGGGTGGCTACACCTTC	CSVERNVARGGYTF
TRBV5-5	-	TRBJ2-7	few	TGTGCCAGCAGGTCCAAGTTCCCTGAAGCCTACGAGCAGTACTTC	CASRSKFPEAYEQYF
TRBV7-8	-	TRBJ1-3	few	TGTGCCAGCAGCGAGCTGCGGGGGGTAGTAAACACCATATATTTT	CASSELRGVVNTIYF
TRBV6-5	-	TRBJ1-6	few	TGTGCCAGCAGAGAGTCTACAGGGACCCTCCACTTT	CASRESTGTLHF
TRBV5-1	-	TRBJ1-5	many	TGCGCCAGCAGCTTGTTCTCAGGGGTCGATCAGCCCCAGCATTTT	CASSLFSGVDQPQHF
TRBV18	-	TRBJ1-3	-	TGTGCCAGCTCACGAGAGGTGTGGAACACCATATATTTT	CASSREVWNTIYF
TRBV6-5	-	TRBJ1-1	-	TGTGCCAGCAGTCCGACCTTCCGGGAGAGAAGGACTGAAGCTTTCTTT	CASSPTFRERRTEAFF
TRBV20-1	-	TRBJ2-2	few	TGCAGTGCATTACAGGGCCCGAACACCGGGGAGCTGTTTTTT	CSALQGPNTGELFF
TRBV7-2	TRBD1	TRBJ2-7	few	TGTGCCAGCAGCCCAGGACAGGGCGAGCAGTACTTC	CASSPGQGEQYF
TRBV7-2	-	TRBJ2-5	many	TGTGCCAGCTCCTTTAACTGGGGCGGGGAAGAGACCCAGTACTTC	CASSFNWGGEETQYF
TRBV7-8	-	TRBJ2-1	-	TGTGCCAGCAGCCTCCCTGGGGGGTTGAGTCCCTACAATGAGCAGTTCTTC	CASSLPGGLSPYNEQFF
TRBV10-3	TRBD1	TRBJ2-7	few	TGTGCCATCAGTGAGACCGGGACAGACTCAAAAGGGTGCTACTTC	CAISETGTDSKGCYF
TRBV28	-	TRBJ1-1	few	TGTGCCAGCAGCAATGGGGCAGCTGAAGCTTTCTTT	CASSNGAAEAFF
TRBV19	TRBD1	TRBJ2-1	few	TGTGCCAGTAGTATAGGACAGGGCGGGCATGAGCAGTTCTTC	CASSIGQGGHEQFF
TRBV5-1	-	TRBJ1-3	few	TGCGCCAGCAGCCCTAAGACGGTCTCTGGAAACACCATATATTTT	CASSPKTVSGNTIYF
TRBV7-3	TRBD1	TRBJ1-2	few	TGTGCCAGCAGCCTCGGACAGGGAAGGGTCTACACCTTC	CASSLGQGRVYTF
TRBV5-5	-	TRBJ2-1	-	TGTGCCAGCAGCCAGACTCGCAACAATGAGCAGTTCTTC	CASSQTRNNEQFF
TRBV4-3	TRBD2	TRBJ2-3	few	TGCGCCAGCAGCCGAGGGGAGGGTGTCACAGATACGCAGTATTTT	CASSRGEGVTDTQYF
TRBV7-8	TRBD2	TRBJ2-7	few	TGTGCCAGCAGCTTAGATCTAGCGGGGATCGACGAGCAGTACTTC	CASSLDLAGIDEQYF
TRBV4-3	-	TRBJ2-7	few	TGCGCCAGCAGCCAGGAGGGGAGGAACAAGCAGTACTTC	CASSQEGRNKQYF
TRBV18	TRBD1	TRBJ1-1	many	TGTGCCAGCTCACCAAGCCTGGACAGGATTTCGACTGAAGCTTTCTTT	CASSPSLDRISTEAFF
TRBV11-1	-	TRBJ2-1	-	TGTGCCAGCAGCTGGAAATCTAGGGGGGCCCGCAATGAGCAGTTCTTC	CASSWKSRGARNEQFF
TRBV12-3/TRBV12-4	-	TRBJ1-4	-	TGTGCCAGCAGCCAGAAGGGGGACGGGCTGTTTTTT	CASSQKGDGLFF
TRBV28	-	TRBJ1-2	-	TGTGCCAGCAGTTTAGTTGCGAATTTGGGTGGCTACACCTTC	CASSLVANLGGYTF
TRBV5-1	-	TRBJ1-2	few	TGCGCCAGCAGCTTGCCTGACAGGTCTAAGGGCTACACCTTC	CASSLPDRSKGYTF
TRBV7-9	TRBD1	TRBJ1-1	-	TGTGCCAGCAGCTTACTGACAGGGGGCTACACTGAAGCTTTCTTT	CASSLLTGGYTEAFF
TRBV5-1	-	TRBJ1-1	many	TGCGCCAGCAGCCAACAGGGCAGGAACACTGAAGCTTTCTTT	CASSQQGRNTEAFF
TRBV5-1	-	TRBJ1-5	many	TGCGCCAGCAGCTTGGACCGTAATCAGCCCCAGCATTTT	CASSLDRNQPQHF
TRBV12-3/TRBV12-4	-	TRBJ2-7	many	TGTGCCAGCAGTTTTGGGGGAAGGAGGTCCGAGCAGTACTTC	CASSFGGRRSEQYF
TRBV5-1	-	TRBJ1-2	few	TGCGCCAGCAGCTTGGGGACTGGGGAAAGCTATGGCTACACCTTC	CASSLGTGESYGYTF
TRBV19	-	TRBJ1-2	few	TGTGCCAGTAGTCCAATAACAGTCTCCTATGGCTACACCTTC	CASSPITVSYGYTF
TRBV20-1	TRBD1	TRBJ1-1	many	TGCAGTGCTAGAGTCCCGGGACAGGGGACGGATGAAGCTTTCTTT	CSARVPGQGTDEAFF
TRBV28	-	TRBJ2-3	many	TGTGCCAGTTCTAACGCGGGCCCCTTGACACAATTGACGCAGTATTTT	CASSNAGPLTQLTQYF
TRBV7-9	-	TRBJ1-1	few	TGTGCCAGCAGCTTTATGGGGGCTGACACTGAAGCTTTCTTT	CASSFMGADTEAFF
TRBV4-3	-	TRBJ1-2	-	TGCGCCAGCAGCCAACTAGTTGGATCAGGGTTCGTTGGTGGCTACACCTTC	CASSQLVGSGFVGGYTF
TRBV5-1	TRBD1	TRBJ2-4	many	TGCGCCAGCAGCTTGGCCGGGACAGGGGAGGACATTCAGTACTTC	CASSLAGTGEDIQYF
TRBV27	TRBD1	TRBJ1-4	-	TGTGCCAGCAGTTTATGGACAGGACGGGCTGAAAAACTGTTTTTT	CASSLWTGRAEKLFF
TRBV12-3/TRBV12-4	-	TRBJ1-2	-	TGTGCCAGCAGAAGGGATCCAGTTGACTATGGCTACACCTTC	CASRRDPVDYGYTF
TRBV7-3	-	TRBJ1-1	few	TGTGCCAGCAAGCGGGGGGCCGATACTGAAGCTTTCTTT	CASKRGADTEAFF
TRBV20-1	TRBD1	TRBJ2-4	many	TGCAGTGCATGGACAGGACTAGCCAAAAACATTCAGTACTTC	CSAWTGLAKNIQYF
TRBV5-1	-	TRBJ2-3	few	TGCGCCAGCAGCCCTAACGCAGATACGCAGTATTTT	CASSPNADTQYF
TRBV6-5	-	TRBJ1-6	few	TGTGCCAGCAGTTACTCGAGGGGAGCGCCCCTCCACTTT	CASSYSRGAPLHF
TRBV4-3	TRBD1	TRBJ2-1	once	TGCGCCAGCAGCCAAGTCTGGGACAGGGAACGTGAGCAGTTCTTC	CASSQVWDREREQFF
TRBV2	-	TRBJ1-1	many	TGTGCCAGCAGGACATCCGCGGACACTGAAGCTTTCTTT	CASRTSADTEAFF
TRBV28	-	TRBJ2-2	few	TGTGCCAGCAGTTTACGCCGGGCCTCGAACACCGGGGAGCTGTTTTTT	CASSLRRASNTGELFF
TRBV7-9	-	TRBJ2-3	-	TGTGCCAGCAGCGCGGACAGTCCGACAGATACGCAGTATTTT	CASSADSPTDTQYF